This T cell receptor (beta chain) emerged from a study of blood T cells in healthy people across ages. Together with a sample-barcoded 5' primer, a J-beta primer mix was included in a second PCR lasting about 7 to 11 cycles. A single record per CDR3 protein comes from TCRdb applying MiXCR to the 5' RACE reads. The profile covers about 1.4 million distinct CDR3 sequences, with 45% to 70% appearing a single time and 6.7% taken by the ten largest. The sequence came from a man aged 18-30 years in good health. The source material was blood.

The CDR3 bases are TGTGCCAGCTCACCCCTGGACGGACCAAACACCGGGGAGCTGTTTTTT. Translated: CASSPLDGPNTGELFF. The chain couples TRBV18 to TRBJ2-2, with D unclear. The CDR3 extends over 16 amino acids. Between the trimmed V and J ends, which lost 3 bases and 2 bases, there was a span of 13 bases. In germline, CDR1 is KGHSH, CDR2 LQKENI.